Below, 4 T cell receptor beta chains from the same sample are listed, as sequenced in a study of T cells in Graves' hyperthyroidism and ophthalmopathy. Amplification targeted TCR beta CDR3 regions from RNA transcripts. The HTBI primer set served for first-round RT-PCR of the TCR CDR3. MiXCR, applied by TCRdb to the multiplex PCR reads, yields one record per CDR3 protein. This repertoire shows about half a million distinct CDR3 sequences, around a quarter found once; its top ten account for around 10%. The specimen was blood. The receptors here all came from a young woman with Graves' ophthalmopathy.

This clonotype was detected many times. This sequence joins TRBV12-3 or TRBV12-4 and TRBJ2-7; D is perhaps TRBD2 (7 bases). Trimming removed 5 bases at V and 5 bases at J, with 16 bases between. CDR3 length: 14 amino acids. In nucleotides, the CDR3 is TGTGCCAGCAGTCCGAAGGGGGGAGGGGACGAGCAGTACTTC. It codes for CASSPKGGGDEQYF.

This clonotype occurred many times. The chain employs TRBV11-2 and TRBJ2-7; D call uncertain. Germline-derived CDR1 and CDR2 are SGHAT and FQNNGV. V was clipped by 5 bases and J by 2 bases, with 7 bases between them. CDR3 size: 12 residues. CDR3 bases: TGTGCCAGCAGCGTCGATGCCTACGAGCAGTACTTC. Encoded protein: CASSVDAYEQYF.

The chain uses TRBV7-2 and TRBJ2-7; D ambiguous. Per germline, CDR1 SGHTA and CDR2 FQGNSA. This CDR3 region has 12 residues. The germline V and J ends were trimmed by 8 bases and 7 bases, with 15 bases remaining between them. The CDR3 nucleotides are TGTGCCAGCGGTGGACGTTCGAGGGAGCAGTACTTC. Protein sequence: CASGGRSREQYF.

As to this clonotype: A much larger clone sits a single nucleotide away, making a read error possible. CDR3 sequence reads: CARSGGQTNTEAFF. The CDR3 nucleotides are TGCGCCCGCAGCGGGGGACAGACGAACACTGAAGCTTTCTTT. The chain has TRBV5-5 and TRBJ1-1, with TRBD1 identical over 7 bases. Germline CDR1 SGHKS, CDR2 YYEKEE (reference sequence). The CDR3 contains 14 residues. Drawing the rest from reference TRBV5-5 and TRBJ1-1, the complete variable domain is DAGVTQSPTHLIKTRGQQVTLRCSPISGHKSVSWYQQVLGQGPQFIFQYYEKEERGRGNFPDRFSARQFPNYSSELNVNALLLGDSALYLCARSGGQTNTEAFFGQGTRLTVV.